Shown below are 20 T cell receptor beta chains from a single sample sequenced in a study of technical replicates of blood from several donors. Libraries were prepared by immunoSEQ multiplex PCR; TCRdb keeps only in-frame clonotypes and omits some of them. Among 75,000 or so clones listed, about 95% were seen once. The sequencing sample was made of T cells isolated from PBMCs. The receptors derive from a human donor in good health.

The chain carries TRBV7-6 and TRBJ1-1, with a tentative D call TRBD1 (5 bases). The CDR3 totals 15 residues. V was clipped by 5 bases and J by 2 bases, with 15 bases between them. In germline, CDR1 is SGHVS, CDR2 FNYEAQ. The CDR3 nucleotides read TGTGCCAGCAGCCCACAGGCGGGGGGAAACACTGAAGCTTTCTTT. Translation: CASSPQAGGNTEAFF.

The gene calls are TRBV6-5 and TRBJ2-7; maybe TRBD1 (7 bases). Trimming left V 6 bases short and J 5 bases short, with 20 bases between. The CDR3 runs 15 residues. Germline assignment: CDR1 MNHEY and CDR2 SVGAGI. CDR3 loop: CASRLSDRAGNEQYF. In nucleotides, the CDR3 is TGTGCCAGCAGACTAAGCGACAGGGCGGGAAACGAGCAGTACTTC.

This sequence joins TRBV27 and TRBJ1-4; 7 nucleotides match TRBD1. V dropped 10 bases and J dropped 4; count of bases not matched to a gene: 6. The CDR3 is 13 residues long. Germline values: CDR1 MNHEY, CDR2 SMNVEV (reference sequence). The CDR3 coding sequence is TGTGCCACCCGGGACAGACGTAATGAAAAACTGTTTTTT. Its protein product is CATRDRRNEKLFF.

Worth noting for this clone: Other DNA sequences within the sample encode an identical CDR3. The chain links TRBV30 to TRBJ2-5, with D hard to call. Trimming took 1 base from V and 0 from J, leaving 3 bases between them. CDR1 is GTSNPN and CDR2 is SVGIG in the germline V gene (reference sequence). The CDR3 is made up of 12 amino acids. The CDR3 DNA reads as TGTGCCTGGAGTGCAAACCAAGAGACCCAGTACTTC. Its protein product is CAWSANQETQYF. The full variable domain, in which reference TRBV30 and TRBJ2-5 provide the parts outside the CDR3, is SQTIHQWPATLVQPVGSPLSLECTVEGTSNPNLYWYRQAAGRGLQLLFYSVGIGQISSEVPQNLSASRPQDRQFILSSKKLLLSDSGFYLCAWSANQETQYFGPGTRLLVL.

The chain uses TRBV19 and TRBJ2-7; unclear D gene. CDR1 is LNHDA, CDR2 SQIVND, per germline (reference sequence). The CDR3 consists of 14 residues. Between the trimmed V and J ends, which lost 4 bases and 1 base, there was a span of 11 bases. DNA for the CDR3: TGTGCCAGTAGTAGCGGTCGAAAGTCCTACGAGCAGTACTTC. Protein: CASSSGRKSYEQYF.

The chain has TRBV7-9 and TRBJ1-1; TRBD1 aligns across 7 bases. V shed 0 bases and J 4 bases; nucleotides not matched to a gene: 2. This CDR3 comprises 14 residues. CDR1 and CDR2 (germline): SEHNR, FQNEAQ (reference sequence). CDR3 sequence reads: CASSLAPGGTEAFF. The CDR3 DNA reads as TGTGCCAGCAGCTTAGCGCCAGGGGGCACTGAAGCTTTCTTT. The variable domain in full, with the rest retrieved from reference TRBV7-9 and TRBJ1-1, is DTGVSQNPRHKITKRGQNVTFRCDPISEHNRLYWYRQTLGQGPEFLTYFQNEAQLEKSRLLSDRFSAERPKGSFSTLEIQRTEQGDSAMYLCASSLAPGGTEAFFGQGTRLTVV.

V usage is TRBV19 and J usage is TRBJ1-1; D unclear. This CDR3 is built from 14 residues. V dropped 3 bases and J dropped 0 bases, with 8 bases sitting between them. Germline lookup yields CDR1 LNHDA and CDR2 SQIVND (reference sequence). The CDR3 here is CASSIRAMNTEAFF. CDR3 nucleotide sequence: TGTGCCAGTAGTATTCGAGCAATGAACACTGAAGCTTTCTTT.

The chain links TRBV2 to TRBJ2-2; D is perhaps TRBD2 (5 bases). The CDR3 sequence is 14 residues long. CDR1 and CDR2 (germline): SNHLY, FYNNEI. V lost 7 bases, J lost 4 bases, and 13 bases lay in between. The CDR3 region has the DNA TGTGCCAGCACCCCAAACGAGGGCACCGGGGAGCTGTTTTTT. Encoded protein: CASTPNEGTGELFF.

J is TRBJ2-5 and V is TRBV18; 7 bases line up with TRBD1. V lost 3 bases, J lost 4 bases, and 5 bases stayed unmatched. Germline values: CDR1 KGHSH, CDR2 LQKENI. The CDR3 spans 14 residues. CDR3 sequence reads: CASSPADRPETQYF. Here the CDR3 DNA reads TGTGCCAGCTCACCGGCGGACAGGCCAGAGACCCAGTACTTC.

V gene TRBV2 combines with J gene TRBJ1-1, with D hard to call. This CDR3 has 12 residues. The V gene's germline CDR1 is SNHLY and CDR2 FYNNEI. V was cut by 2 bases and J by 5 bases, with 6 bases left in between. The CDR3 reads CASSEYRTEAFF. The CDR3 coding sequence is TGTGCCAGCAGTGAATATCGGACTGAAGCTTTCTTT. The full variable domain, completed using reference TRBV2 and TRBJ1-1, is EPEVTQTPSHQVTQMGQEVILRCVPISNHLYFYWYRQILGQKVEFLVSFYNNEISEKSEIFDDQFSVERPDGSNFTLKIRSTKLEDSAMYFCASSEYRTEAFFGQGTRLTVV.

The chain couples TRBV7-2 to TRBJ2-1, with 14 bases identical to TRBD2. Germline V gene sequence: CDR1 SGHTA, CDR2 FQGNSA. CDR3 size: 14 residues. Losses at the gene ends were 5 bases for V and 15 bases for J; bases not matched to a gene: 9. CDR3: CASSTGTSGRGRFF. The CDR3 bases are TGTGCCAGCAGCACCGGGACTAGCGGGAGAGGAAGGTTCTTC. Drawing the rest from reference TRBV7-2 and TRBJ2-1, the complete variable domain is GAGVSQSPSNKVTEKGKDVELRCDPISGHTALYWYRQSLGQGLEFLIYFQGNSAPDKSGLPSDRFSAERTGGSVSTLTIQRTQQEDSAVYLCASSTGTSGRGRFFGPGTRLTVL.

The chain couples TRBV5-4 to TRBJ2-5, with D perhaps matching TRBD1 (5 bases). This CDR3 has 13 residues. Germline-derived CDR1 and CDR2 are SGHNT and YYREEE (reference sequence). V lost 4 bases and J 4 bases, leaving 11 bases between the germline ends. The CDR3 coding sequence is TGTGCCAGCAGCATCCGTGGGGCAGAGACCCAGTACTTC. As protein: CASSIRGAETQYF.

The J gene is TRBJ2-1, the V gene TRBV5-1; D may be TRBD2 (7 bases). CDR1 and CDR2 from the germline V gene are SGHRS and YFSETQ. The CDR3 length is 18 residues. V dropped 0 bases and J dropped 8 bases, with 24 bases sitting between them. DNA for the CDR3: TGCGCCAGCAGCTTGGTGGGTATTGGCGGGGGCTTTGGGGATGAGCAGTTCTTC. Protein sequence: CASSLVGIGGGFGDEQFF.

The CDR3 region is CASSLGDEQFF. The CDR3, as DNA: TGTGCCAGCAGTTTGGGCGATGAGCAGTTCTTC. The V and J genes are TRBV28 and TRBJ2-1; D is ambiguous. Germline V gene lookup returns CDR1 MDHEN and CDR2 SYDVKM. Deletions cut 3 bases from V and 8 bases from J, with 5 bases between. The CDR3 spans 11 residues.

This chain uses TRBV18 with TRBJ2-7; 9 bases align to TRBD2. Trimming cost V 4 bases and J 6 bases; bases outside gene matches: 10. The length of the CDR3 is 15 residues. Germline V gene data show CDR1 as KGHSH and CDR2 as LQKENI. CDR3 amino acids: CASSRVASGETEQYF. CDR3 DNA: TGTGCCAGCTCACGGGTAGCTAGCGGGGAAACCGAGCAGTACTTC.

The V call is TRBV4-1, the J call TRBJ1-1; 7 bases agree with TRBD1. V gave up 4 bases and J gave up 0 bases; unmatched junction bases: 5. Germline-derived CDR1 and CDR2 are MGHRA and YSYEKL. This CDR3 spans 15 amino acids. CDR3 loop: CASSRQGLMNTEAFF. The CDR3 DNA reads as TGCGCCAGCAGCCGACAGGGACTTATGAACACTGAAGCTTTCTTT.

The chain combines TRBV4-2 with TRBJ2-1; D is perhaps TRBD1 (6 bases). The CDR3 consists of 14 residues. The germline gives CDR1 LGHNA, CDR2 YNFKEQ. The V and J ends lost 1 base and 12 bases respectively, with 16 bases between them. The CDR3 reads CASSQVGFGTRQFF. CDR3 nucleotide sequence: TGTGCCAGCAGCCAAGTTGGTTTCGGGACAAGGCAGTTCTTC.

The chain combines TRBV15 with TRBJ2-2; TRBD2 matches at 8 bases. The ends lost 0 bases at V and 1 base at J; junction bases unmatched: 1. This CDR3 region has 16 residues. The germline V gene has CDR1 LNHNV and CDR2 YYDKDF (reference sequence). The CDR3 loop is CATSRDTSGNTGELFF. CDR3 coding DNA: TGTGCCACCAGCAGAGACACTAGCGGGAACACCGGGGAGCTGTTTTTT.

This rearrangement joins TRBV5-6 to TRBJ2-1; TRBD2 matches 10 bases. The CDR3 contains 18 residues. J was trimmed by 4 bases and V by 4 bases; bases with no gene match: 14. Germline V lookup: CDR1 SGHDT, CDR2 YYEEEE. The CDR3 nucleotides are TGTGCCAGCAGCGGATGGGATAGTAGCGGGGGGTTGTACAATGAGCAGTTCTTC. Amino acid sequence: CASSGWDSSGGLYNEQFF.

The chain couples TRBV7-9 to TRBJ1-4; 7 bases match TRBD1. The V segment lost 2 bases and the J segment 7 bases; nucleotides outside the gene matches: 4. This CDR3 contains 14 residues. From germline, CDR1 is SEHNR and CDR2 FQNEAQ (reference sequence). This CDR3 is CASSLQGGGEKLFF. CDR3 coding DNA: TGTGCCAGCAGCTTACAGGGGGGAGGTGAAAAACTGTTTTTT.